A selection of T cell receptor beta chains follows, all from one sample in a study of post-analysis software for immune sequencing data. TCRdb re-called the PCR reads through MiXCR, storing one row per CDR3 protein. The sample lists about 540,000 distinct CDR3 sequences; around 36% were seen once. Material for sequencing was blood. The receptors stem from a girl between 2 and 17 years old with multiple sclerosis. Each CDR3 is given with its conserved first and last residue. D genes are given only for firm matches. Some rows have no size entry. The others give once, few or many, or a class for an expanded clone.

>-|TRBJ1-5|-|TRBV7-9
CASSSQGLNQPQHF
TGTGCCAGCAGCTCCCAGGGCCTCAATCAGCCCCAGCATTTT
>TRBD1|TRBJ1-2|-|TRBV29-1
CSVEDLGTGGGYTF
TGCAGCGTTGAAGATCTGGGGACAGGTGGTGGCTACACCTTC
>TRBD2|TRBJ2-1|few|TRBV7-2
CASSLGISLLAGVTLFEQFF
TGTGCCAGCAGCTTAGGAATCTCCCTACTAGCGGGGGTGACGCTATTTGAGCAGTTCTTC
>TRBD1|TRBJ2-7|-|TRBV20-1
CSARGDTGTGYEQYF
TGCAGTGCTAGAGGGGATACCGGGACAGGCTACGAGCAGTACTTC
>-|TRBJ2-1|-|TRBV4-2
CASSQDWGATGDNEQFF
TGTGCCAGCAGCCAAGATTGGGGGGCCACTGGGGACAATGAGCAGTTCTTC
>TRBD1|TRBJ2-3|few|TRBV20-1
CSASPLSPGQGTDTQYF
TGCAGTGCTAGTCCGTTAAGCCCGGGACAGGGGACAGATACGCAGTATTTT
>TRBD1|TRBJ2-5|few|TRBV20-1
CSAGQGEIETQYF
TGCAGTGCCGGACAGGGGGAGATAGAGACCCAGTACTTC
>-|TRBJ1-2|few|TRBV10-2
CASSESVSSWSGGYTF
TGCGCCAGCAGTGAGTCAGTTTCATCCTGGTCGGGTGGCTACACCTTC
>TRBD1|TRBJ2-5|-|TRBV9
CTSSMGQEGETQYF
TGTACCAGCAGCATGGGACAGGAAGGAGAGACCCAGTACTTC
>TRBD2|TRBJ2-5|-|TRBV29-1
CSTSRLAAETQYF
TGCAGCACCTCGAGACTAGCAGCGGAGACCCAGTACTTC
>-|TRBJ2-2|-|TRBV15
CATSRDQWGTGELFF
TGTGCCACCAGCAGAGATCAGTGGGGGACCGGGGAGCTGTTTTTT
>TRBD2|TRBJ2-3|-|TRBV25-1
CASSEFKLALSTDTQYF
TGTGCCAGCAGTGAATTTAAACTAGCGTTAAGCACAGATACGCAGTATTTT
>TRBD1|TRBJ1-1|-|TRBV24-1
CATSDFGQGAVAFF
TGTGCCACCAGTGATTTTGGGCAGGGGGCCGTAGCTTTCTTT
>TRBD1|TRBJ2-1|few|TRBV7-3
CASSLGWGTVGEQFF
TGTGCCAGCAGCTTAGGGTGGGGGACAGTTGGTGAGCAGTTCTTC
>TRBD1|TRBJ2-1|few|TRBV28
CASSRRTGRNEQFF
TGTGCCAGCAGTAGAAGGACAGGGCGGAATGAGCAGTTCTTC
>TRBD1|TRBJ1-2|few|TRBV29-1
CSAGGQGVGYTF
TGCAGCGCCGGTGGACAGGGGGTGGGCTACACCTTC
>-|TRBJ1-2|-|TRBV4-2
CASSQDRRGIGYGYTF
TGTGCCAGCAGCCAAGATCGCCGGGGAATCGGCTATGGCTACACCTTC
>-|TRBJ1-2|-|TRBV7-3
CASGLIPTDYGYTF
TGTGCCAGCGGCTTAATCCCGACGGACTATGGCTACACCTTC
>-|TRBJ2-5|-|TRBV20-1
CSARDPSIEETQYF
TGCAGTGCTAGAGATCCCAGCATCGAAGAGACCCAGTACTTC
>-|TRBJ2-5|-|TRBV15
CAISRGSLAETQYF
TGTGCCATCAGCAGGGGTAGTCTAGCAGAGACCCAGTACTTC
>-|TRBJ1-1|-|TRBV12-5
CASGLANGGRNTEAFF
TGTGCTAGTGGTTTGGCAAACGGGGGCAGGAACACTGAAGCTTTCTTT
>-|TRBJ2-3|-|TRBV7-9
CASSLLATSTDTQYF
TGTGCCAGCAGCTTACTAGCGACTAGCACAGATACGCAGTATTTT
>TRBD2|TRBJ2-1|few|TRBV6-2/TRBV6-3
CASSYPTSGGSYNEQFF
TGTGCCAGCAGTTACCCGACTAGCGGGGGGTCTTACAATGAGCAGTTCTTC
>-|TRBJ2-2|-|TRBV20-1
CGGGRGEGTGELFF
TGCGGAGGGGGGAGAGGGGAGGGCACCGGGGAGCTGTTTTTT
>-|TRBJ2-1|-|TRBV20-1
CSATGNSYNEQFF
TGCAGTGCTACAGGGAACTCCTACAATGAGCAGTTCTTC
>-|TRBJ2-1|-|TRBV20-1
CSARDALARSYNEQFF
TGCAGTGCTAGAGATGCGCTAGCGAGGTCCTACAATGAGCAGTTCTTC
>-|TRBJ2-7|-|TRBV5-1
CAGSFRYSYEQYF
TGCGCCGGCAGCTTCAGGTACTCCTACGAGCAGTACTTC
>TRBD1|TRBJ1-5|-|TRBV6-6
CASRTGGTLYSNQPQHF
TGTGCCAGCAGAACAGGGGGGACCCTGTATAGCAATCAGCCCCAGCATTTT
>-|TRBJ2-7|-|TRBV5-6
CASSLAWGGTYEQYF
TGTGCCAGCAGCTTGGCCTGGGGAGGTACATACGAGCAGTACTTC
>-|TRBJ1-1|once|TRBV19
CASSSWRNEAFF
TGTGCCAGTAGCTCTTGGCGTAATGAAGCTTTCTTT
>-|TRBJ2-5|-|TRBV9
CASSARSRVAQGNQETQYF
TGTGCCAGCAGCGCCCGTAGTCGGGTGGCACAGGGCAACCAAGAGACCCAGTACTTC
>TRBD1|TRBJ2-3|-|TRBV7-2
CASSLIQGGQYF
TGTGCCAGCAGCTTGATACAGGGGGGGCAGTATTTT
>-|TRBJ2-1|once|TRBV12-3/TRBV12-4
CASSRVGVRSYNEQFF
TGTGCCAGCAGCCGCGTGGGGGTGAGATCCTACAATGAGCAGTTCTTC
>TRBD2|TRBJ2-5|-|TRBV5-1
CASSFRGGPQETQYF
TGCGCCAGCAGCTTTCGCGGGGGGCCTCAAGAGACCCAGTACTTC
>TRBD1|TRBJ2-5|-|TRBV7-2
CASSPDRGRWETQYF
TGTGCCAGCAGCCCGGACAGGGGGCGATGGGAGACCCAGTACTTC
>-|TRBJ1-1|once|TRBV29-1
CSVVKPMNTEAFF
TGCAGCGTTGTCAAACCCATGAACACTGAAGCTTTCTTT
>TRBD1|TRBJ1-2|many|TRBV5-1
CASSSKKTGGADYGYTF
TGCGCCAGCAGCTCGAAAAAGACAGGGGGCGCCGACTATGGCTACACCTTC
>TRBD1|TRBJ1-1|-|TRBV10-3
CAISRTGNTEAFF
TGTGCCATCAGCCGGACAGGGAACACTGAAGCTTTCTTT
>-|TRBJ1-2|-|TRBV15
CATSPDRNYGYTF
TGTGCCACCAGCCCAGACAGAAACTATGGCTACACCTTC
>-|TRBJ1-4|few|TRBV27
CASSPSLDRVLNEKLFF
TGTGCCAGCAGTCCCTCCCTAGACAGAGTACTTAATGAAAAACTGTTTTTT
>TRBD2|TRBJ2-1|few|TRBV20-1
CSAPEASGGYNEQFF
TGCAGTGCCCCAGAGGCTAGCGGGGGGTACAATGAGCAGTTCTTC
>TRBD2|TRBJ2-1|-|TRBV5-1
CASSLGSSGYNEQFF
TGCGCCAGCAGCTTGGGATCTAGCGGTTACAATGAGCAGTTCTTC
>-|TRBJ2-7|-|TRBV6-5
CASSFLTGSRFPREQYF
TGTGCCAGCAGTTTTCTGACCGGCAGTAGGTTTCCTCGCGAGCAGTACTTC
>TRBD2|TRBJ2-3|few|TRBV7-2
CASALRASGLVVDTQYF
TGTGCCAGCGCACTCCGCGCTAGCGGGTTAGTTGTAGATACGCAGTATTTT
>-|TRBJ2-1|-|TRBV6-5
CASSYGTLWGDEQFF
TGTGCCAGCAGTTACGGGACTCTTTGGGGGGATGAGCAGTTCTTC
>-|TRBJ2-5|-|TRBV3-1
CASSLLILLGTQYF
TGTGCCAGCAGCCTACTAATTTTGCTCGGGACCCAGTACTTC
>-|TRBJ1-3|few|TRBV7-9
CASSSLAGLGNTIYF
TGTGCCAGCAGCTCCCTGGCGGGACTGGGAAACACCATATATTTT
>-|TRBJ1-2|few|TRBV29-1
CSTADTGGGYTF
TGCAGCACTGCGGATACCGGGGGTGGCTACACCTTC
>-|TRBJ2-1|few|TRBV4-2
CASSQESGSGQFF
TGTGCCAGCAGCCAAGAATCGGGGTCAGGGCAGTTCTTC
>TRBD1|TRBJ2-2|-|TRBV5-1
CASSPGTVNTGELFF
TGCGCCAGCAGCCCCGGGACAGTGAACACCGGGGAGCTGTTTTTT
>TRBD2|TRBJ2-3|few|TRBV12-3/TRBV12-4
CASSSLAGGSTDTQYF
TGTGCCAGCAGTTCCCTCGCGGGGGGGAGCACAGATACGCAGTATTTT
>-|TRBJ1-2|-|TRBV6-5
CASNSAQGGFGYTF
TGTGCCAGCAATTCGGCACAGGGAGGTTTTGGCTACACCTTC
>-|TRBJ2-2|-|TRBV5-4
CASQDHPGELFF
TGTGCCAGTCAGGACCACCCCGGGGAGCTGTTTTTT
>-|TRBJ2-3|few|TRBV20-1
CSARDTVDTQYF
TGCAGTGCTAGAGATACTGTGGATACGCAGTATTTT
>-|TRBJ2-7|few|TRBV18
CASSPLGGWEQYF
TGTGCCAGCTCACCACTCGGGGGTTGGGAGCAGTACTTC